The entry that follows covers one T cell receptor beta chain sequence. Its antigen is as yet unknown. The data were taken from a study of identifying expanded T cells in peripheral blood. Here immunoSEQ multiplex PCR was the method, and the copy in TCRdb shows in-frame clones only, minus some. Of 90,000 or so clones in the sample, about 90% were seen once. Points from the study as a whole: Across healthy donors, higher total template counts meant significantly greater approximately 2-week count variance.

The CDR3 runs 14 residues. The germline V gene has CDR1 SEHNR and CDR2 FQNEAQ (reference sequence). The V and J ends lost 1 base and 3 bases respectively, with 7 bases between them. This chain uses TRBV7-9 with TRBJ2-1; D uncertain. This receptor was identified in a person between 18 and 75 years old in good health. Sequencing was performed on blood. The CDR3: CASSLGGSYNEQFF. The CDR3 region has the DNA TGTGCCAGCAGCTTAGGCGGTAGCTACAATGAGCAGTTCTTC.